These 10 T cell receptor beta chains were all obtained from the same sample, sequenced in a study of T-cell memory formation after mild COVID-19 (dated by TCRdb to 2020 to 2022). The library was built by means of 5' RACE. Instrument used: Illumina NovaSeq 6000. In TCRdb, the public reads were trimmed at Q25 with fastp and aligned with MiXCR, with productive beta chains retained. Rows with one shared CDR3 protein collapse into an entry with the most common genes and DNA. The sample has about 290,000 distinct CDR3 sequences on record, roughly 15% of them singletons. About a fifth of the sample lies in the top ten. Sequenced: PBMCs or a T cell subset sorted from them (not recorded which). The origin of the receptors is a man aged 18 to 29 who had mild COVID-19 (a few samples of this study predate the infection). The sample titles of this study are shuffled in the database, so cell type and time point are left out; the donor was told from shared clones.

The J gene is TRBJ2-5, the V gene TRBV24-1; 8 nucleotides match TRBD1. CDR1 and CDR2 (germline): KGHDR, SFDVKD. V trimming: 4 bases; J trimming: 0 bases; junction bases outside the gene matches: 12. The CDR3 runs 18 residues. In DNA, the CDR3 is TGTGCCACCAGTGACGCTAGGCCGGACAGGGCTTACCAAGAGACCCAGTACTTC. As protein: CATSDARPDRAYQETQYF.

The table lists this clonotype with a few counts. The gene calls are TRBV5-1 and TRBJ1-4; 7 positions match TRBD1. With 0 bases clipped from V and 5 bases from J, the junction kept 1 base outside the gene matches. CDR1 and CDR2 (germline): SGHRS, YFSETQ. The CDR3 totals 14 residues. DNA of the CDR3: TGCGCCAGCAGCTTGGGCAGGGGGAATGAAAAACTGTTTTTT. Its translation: CASSLGRGNEKLFF.

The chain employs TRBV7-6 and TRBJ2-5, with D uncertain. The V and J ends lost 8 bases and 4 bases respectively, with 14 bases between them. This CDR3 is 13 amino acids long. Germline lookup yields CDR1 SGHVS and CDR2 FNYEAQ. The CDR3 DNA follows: TGTGCCAGCGGGCCTGCAATTGGAGAGACCCAGTACTTC. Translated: CASGPAIGETQYF.

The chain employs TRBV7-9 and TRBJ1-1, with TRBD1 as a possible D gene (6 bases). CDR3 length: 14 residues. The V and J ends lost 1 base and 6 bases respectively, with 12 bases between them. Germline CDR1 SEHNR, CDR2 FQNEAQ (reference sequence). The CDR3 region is CASSLEWGPAEAFF. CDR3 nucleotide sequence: TGTGCCAGCAGCTTAGAATGGGGGCCAGCTGAAGCTTTCTTT.

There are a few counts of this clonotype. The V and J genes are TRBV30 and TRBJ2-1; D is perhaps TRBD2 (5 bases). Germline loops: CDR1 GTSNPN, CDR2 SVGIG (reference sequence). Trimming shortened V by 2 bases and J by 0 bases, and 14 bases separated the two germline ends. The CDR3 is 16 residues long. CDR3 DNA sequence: TGTGCCTGGAGTTCGTTTCGTGGGAGCTCCTACAATGAGCAGTTCTTC. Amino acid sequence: CAWSSFRGSSYNEQFF.

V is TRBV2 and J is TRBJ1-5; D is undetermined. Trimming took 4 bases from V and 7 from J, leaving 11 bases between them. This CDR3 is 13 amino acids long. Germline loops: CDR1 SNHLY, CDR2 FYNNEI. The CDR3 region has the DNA TGTGCCAGCAGTGGCTCTCGGGAGCAGCCCCAGCATTTT. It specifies CASSGSREQPQHF.

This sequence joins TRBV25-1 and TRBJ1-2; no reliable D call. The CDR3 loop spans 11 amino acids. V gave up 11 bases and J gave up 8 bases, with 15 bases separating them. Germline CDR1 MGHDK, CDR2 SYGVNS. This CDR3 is CAYWTGNGYTF. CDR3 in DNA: TGTGCCTACTGGACCGGGAACGGCTACACCTTC.

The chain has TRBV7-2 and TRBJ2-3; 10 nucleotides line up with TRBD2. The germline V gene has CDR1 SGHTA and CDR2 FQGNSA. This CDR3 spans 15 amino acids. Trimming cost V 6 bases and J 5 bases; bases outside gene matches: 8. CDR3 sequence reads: CASRRSGGAKDTQYF. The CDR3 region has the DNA TGTGCCAGCAGACGAAGCGGGGGGGCCAAAGATACGCAGTATTTT.

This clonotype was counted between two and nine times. Here the CDR3 reads CASGSPARDRANEKLFF. The DNA for the CDR3 is TGTGCTAGTGGTTCCCCTGCCCGGGACAGGGCTAATGAAAAACTGTTTTTT. This rearrangement joins TRBV12-5 to TRBJ1-4, with 9 bases aligning to TRBD1. Germline V gene sequence: CDR1 LGHNT, CDR2 FRNRAP. The CDR3 consists of 17 residues. V trimming: 4 bases; J trimming: 3 bases; junction bases outside the gene matches: 9.

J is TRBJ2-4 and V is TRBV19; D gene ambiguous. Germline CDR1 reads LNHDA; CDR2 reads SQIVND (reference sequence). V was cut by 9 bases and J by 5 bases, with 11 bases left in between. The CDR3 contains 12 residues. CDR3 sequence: CARSPVENIQYF. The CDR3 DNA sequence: TGTGCCAGAAGTCCGGTGGAAAACATTCAGTACTTC.